This T cell receptor beta chain comes out of a study of T cells after posttransplantation cyclophosphamide (dated by TCRdb to the mid-2010s). With regard to the full study: Using TRB sequencing, the study followed how the T cell repertoire reconstituted after myeloablative bone marrow transplantation in which posttransplantation cyclophosphamide served as GVHD prophylaxis. Antigen receptor sequencing was done on samples from some 40 PTCy-treated patients and from 15 to 20 related bone marrow donors of those patients. Blood from all 35 or so PTCy patients with 1-year posttransplant specimens was subjected to TRB sequencing. In 3 patients, up to about 3 additional blood samples taken between 2 and 5.2 years after transplant also underwent TRB sequencing, as did pretransplant blood from 4 patients. Because TRA and TRB clonality correlated tightly in 9 samples, later TCR analyses were limited to TRB. Public TRB sequences were queried against a database of over 3,600 sequences associated with responses to pathogens, tumor antigens, self-antigens and alloantigens. The research as a whole found: Across the roughly 48 patients, TRB clonality was highly associated with recipient CMV seropositivity and CMV reactivation, and diversity with PTCy was similar to that in the CNI/methotrexate controls. The TRB repertoires of T cells infiltrating skin or the GI tract showed only limited overlap with the TRB repertoires found in blood. At 1-2 months, donor-recipient similarity was low but rose over the first year, and the later blood repertoires were often dominated by donor CD8+ memory clones.

The control cohort was approximately eleven patients given myeloablative marrow transplants with methotrexate plus a calcineurin inhibitor, sampled 1 year after transplant. Peripheral blood and bone marrow mononuclear cells were isolated by Ficoll-Hypaque density centrifugation and cryopreserved. TRB sequencing used genomic DNA with the immunoSEQ assay at survey resolution or the hsTCRB kit. In the original analysis: The immunoSEQ software handled the initial read processing, while the LymphoSeq R package was used for the repertoire analyses. Clonality was computed as 1 minus normalized Shannon entropy, and a Gini coefficient was also calculated for each TRB dataset. To infer phenotypes in unsorted samples, TRB sequences from sorted subsets of the recipient or donor were mapped onto unsorted samples from the same recipient. In its TCRdb copy, this immuneACCESS table keeps in-frame sequences only and misses some clones. Where compared with another copy, unresolved V genes explain less than half of these, and the others have no known cause. That table gives V, J and clone size, and the DNA gave D and trimming. Recorded for this sample are 15,000 to 20,000 clones; around nine tenths of them occurred a single time. The leading ten clones occupy approximately 3.4% of the sample.

On this clone: Its antigen is currently not known. No base-level quality is on record; no much larger clone is a single base apart.

The input for sequencing was PBMCs, taken after an allogeneic stem cell transplant with a calcineurin inhibitor and methotrexate. The receptor was derived from a male patient aged 45-60 years who received an allogeneic stem cell transplant from an unrelated donor, was CMV-positive, and had chronic GVHD only. After a transplant, the donor of the graft may account for some T cells.

CDR3 protein: CASSLLTGSNTEAFF. The nucleotide sequence is TGTGCCAGCAGCTTGTTGACAGGGAGCAACACTGAAGCTTTCTTT. The receptor chain draws on TRBV5-4 and TRBJ1-1; the junction holds 7 bases that match TRBD1. Including cysteine and phenylalanine, the CDR3 has 15 amino acids. Only the CDR3 DNA is retained, 45 bases long and in frame from the first base. From a lookup of the germline V gene (reference sequence), CDR1 and CDR2 are SGHNT and YYREEE. From V the trimming removes 1 base and from J it removes 2 bases, while the gene matches leave 5 bases of the junction unaccounted for.